Listed here are 15 T cell receptor beta chains from one sample, sequenced in a study of T-cell reconstitution after alpha-beta-depleted transplantation in children. The authors prepared the TCRbeta library with unique molecular identifiers. TCRdb re-called the PCR reads through MiXCR, storing one row per CDR3 protein. The repertoire has a few hundred thousand distinct CDR3 sequences, about 17% of them found once; the top ten carry 25% to 35%. The specimen comprised PBMCs, mostly from graft donor cells, sampled 360 days after TCRalphabeta/CD19-depleted stem cell transplant. Receptor source: a boy under two years old who had a stem cell transplant for Wiskott-Aldrich syndrome, so the T cells may come from the graft donor.

The chain links TRBV29-1 to TRBJ2-1; 10 nucleotides match TRBD2. CDR1 is SQVTM and CDR2 is ANQGSEA in the germline V gene. The CDR3 loop spans 17 amino acids. J was trimmed by 0 bases and V by 5 bases; bases with no gene match: 10. In DNA form, the CDR3 reads TGCAGCGTTCGGAGGCTAGCGGGAGTAAGCTCCTACAATGAGCAGTTCTTC. It encodes CSVRRLAGVSSYNEQFF.

V usage is TRBV27 and J usage is TRBJ2-1; TRBD2 agrees at 13 bases. V dropped 6 bases and J dropped 7; count of bases not matched to a gene: 15. There are 18 residues in the CDR3. CDR1 is MNHEY, CDR2 SMNVEV, per germline (reference sequence). CDR3: CASSRGLAGVPWDNEQFF. The CDR3 DNA reads as TGTGCCAGCAGCCGCGGACTAGCGGGAGTGCCCTGGGATAATGAGCAGTTCTTC.

J is TRBJ2-5 and V is TRBV6-1, with TRBD1 matching 10 bases. V was clipped by 4 bases and J by 2 bases; unmatched bases: 4. This CDR3 is 15 amino acids long. Per the germline V gene, CDR1 is MNHNS and CDR2 is SASEGT. CDR3 nucleotide sequence: TGTGCCAGCAGTGTTGACAGGGGGCGTCAAGAGACCCAGTACTTC. Amino acids: CASSVDRGRQETQYF.

In this sample, this clonotype turned up a few times. This CDR3 is CSVERGPISQFF. CDR3 sequence (DNA): TGCAGCGTTGAACGAGGGCCAATTTCTCAGTTCTTC. This sequence joins TRBV29-1 and TRBJ2-1, with TRBD2 as a possible D gene (5 bases). The CDR3 is 12 residues long. Trimming removed 2 bases from V and 13 bases from J, with 15 bases in between. The germline CDR1 and CDR2 sequences are SQVTM and ANQGSEA.

The V call is TRBV10-3, the J call TRBJ2-3; 9 nucleotides align to TRBD1. Germline V gene data show CDR1 as ENHRY and CDR2 as SYGVKD. There are 15 residues in the CDR3. V trimming: 4 bases; J trimming: 2 bases; junction bases outside the gene matches: 4. As DNA, the CDR3 is TGTGCCATCAGTGCTCGGGACAGGGTCACAGATACGCAGTATTTT. Residues: CAISARDRVTDTQYF.

This rearrangement joins TRBV7-2 to TRBJ2-2, with 7 bases matching TRBD2. Germline assignment: CDR1 SGHTA and CDR2 FQGNSA. This CDR3 region has 14 residues. The V and J ends lost 8 bases and 1 base, in that order; junction bases with no gene match: 4. The CDR3 reads CASDREGNTGELFF. DNA for the CDR3: TGTGCCAGCGATAGGGAGGGGAACACCGGGGAGCTGTTTTTT.

The chain uses TRBV5-1 and TRBJ2-1, with 10 bases aligning to TRBD2. The length of the CDR3 is 17 residues. V lost 4 bases, J lost 4 bases, and 11 bases stayed unmatched. Germline values: CDR1 SGHRS, CDR2 YFSETQ. In DNA form, the CDR3 reads TGCGCCAGCAGCCTTAGCTTGGGACTAGCGAAATACAATGAGCAGTTCTTC. This translates into CASSLSLGLAKYNEQFF.

V gene TRBV27 combines with J gene TRBJ2-7; D uncertain. The germline gives CDR1 MNHEY, CDR2 SMNVEV (reference sequence). V dropped 7 bases and J dropped 4 bases, with 8 bases sitting between them. The CDR3 is 11 residues long. The CDR3 DNA sequence: TGTGCCAGCATACGAGTGTACGAGCAGTACTTC. Amino acid sequence: CASIRVYEQYF.

The V call is TRBV7-7, the J call TRBJ2-5; D perhaps matches TRBD2 (5 bases). The CDR3 consists of 14 residues. Germline lookup yields CDR1 SSHAT and CDR2 FNYEAQ (reference sequence). V gave up 2 bases and J gave up 5 bases, with 12 bases separating them. CDR3 nucleotides: TGTGCCAGCAGCTTAACAAGGAGGATCGAGACCCAGTACTTC. Translated, it gives CASSLTRRIETQYF.

This clonotype was counted only a few times. V usage is TRBV5-1 and J usage is TRBJ2-5; 11 bases match TRBD2. V was clipped by 4 bases and J by 5 bases; unmatched bases: 10. This CDR3 has 16 residues. The germline V gene encodes CDR1 SGHRS and CDR2 YFSETQ. In DNA, the CDR3 is TGCGCCAGCAGCCACACGATACTAGCGGGGGTGGAGACCCAGTACTTC. This gives the protein CASSHTILAGVETQYF.

The chain uses TRBV6-1 and TRBJ2-5; a possible D gene is TRBD2 (6 bases). The germline V and J ends were trimmed by 6 bases and 4 bases, with 15 bases remaining between them. Germline V gives CDR1 MNHNS, CDR2 SASEGT. The length of the CDR3 is 14 residues. CDR3 sequence: CASRSLGRGETQYF. The CDR3 DNA follows: TGTGCCAGCAGAAGTCTAGGGCGGGGAGAGACCCAGTACTTC.

The chain joins TRBV2 to TRBJ2-3, with D maybe TRBD1 (5 bases). The CDR3 is 14 residues long. Deletions cut 11 bases from V and 2 bases from J, with 17 bases between. CDR1 SNHLY and CDR2 FYNNEI come from the germline V gene. In nucleotides, the CDR3 is TGTGCCGGAATCTTGGGGCTACACACAGATACGCAGTATTTT. It is translated as CAGILGLHTDTQYF.

The V call is TRBV27, the J call TRBJ2-1, with TRBD2 as a possible D gene (6 bases). CDR3 length: 16 residues. V lost 10 bases, J lost 4 bases, and 23 bases lay in between. Germline V gene lookup returns CDR1 MNHEY and CDR2 SMNVEV (reference sequence). The CDR3 bases are TGTGCCACCTCAATTCTGGGGCCCCTAGCGTACAATGAGCAGTTCTTC. Translating it yields CATSILGPLAYNEQFF.

The genes are TRBV6-5 and TRBJ2-3; D remains ambiguous. Trimming removed 0 bases at V and 12 bases at J, with 7 bases between. Germline values: CDR1 MNHEY, CDR2 SVGAGI. The CDR3 is 11 residues long. The CDR3 loop reads CASSYSSNQYF. The CDR3 DNA is TGTGCCAGCAGTTACTCTAGTAACCAGTATTTT.

A few counts support this clonotype. The chain employs TRBV21-1 and TRBJ2-5. TRBV21-1 is marked as a pseudogene. The CDR3 is 13 residues long. Written as DNA, the CDR3 is TGTGCCAGCAGCAAGGCCCCCCAAGAGACCCAGTACTTC. Amino acids: CASSKAPQETQYF.